A selection of T cell receptor beta chains follows, all from one sample in a study of cytotoxic CD8 clonotypes in ibrutinib-treated CLL. The repertoire was sequenced with immunoSEQ multiplex PCR; TCRdb's copy has only in-frame clones and lacks some. Of about 50,000 clones detected, around 52% appear once; the ten largest clones hold around a quarter. This sample comprised PBMCs, obtained after 24 months of ibrutinib treatment. The receptors here all came from a human donor with chronic lymphocytic leukemia. The CDR3 runs from the conserved cysteine through the conserved F or W. A D gene is named only where the DNA matches it firmly. Size is stated for part of the rows, as once, few or many counts, or as a class when the clone is expanded.

v_gene	abundance	j_gene	d_gene	CDR3aa	CDR3nt
TRBV7-9	-	TRBJ2-7	TRBD1	CASNPTGSLYEQYF	TGTGCCAGCAACCCGACAGGGTCCCTCTACGAGCAGTACTTC
TRBV7-9	-	TRBJ1-1	-	CASRRNTEAFF	TGTGCCAGCAGGAGAAACACTGAAGCTTTCTTT
TRBV19	-	TRBJ2-3	-	CASSRTSITDTQYF	TGTGCCAGTAGTAGGACTTCCATCACAGATACGCAGTATTTT
TRBV5-1	-	TRBJ2-3	TRBD1	CASSLWDRGQSWTDTQYF	TGCGCCAGCAGCTTGTGGGACAGGGGGCAGTCGTGGACAGATACGCAGTATTTT
TRBV10-1	-	TRBJ1-2	TRBD1	CASSESRGGRDGYTF	TGCGCCAGCAGTGAGTCGAGAGGGGGCCGGGATGGCTACACCTTC
TRBV19	few	TRBJ2-2	-	CASSISFNTGELFF	TGTGCCAGTAGTATTAGCTTTAACACCGGGGAGCTGTTTTTT
TRBV6-5	-	TRBJ2-3	TRBD2	CATGGAGTTDTQYF	TGTGCCACGGGGGGAGCGGGGACCACAGATACGCAGTATTTT
TRBV5-4	once	TRBJ1-3	TRBD1	CASSPQGQGTGNTIYF	TGTGCCAGCAGCCCACAGGGACAGGGGACTGGAAACACCATATATTTT
TRBV7-9	few	TRBJ1-6	-	CASSSLTANSPLHF	TGTGCCAGCAGCTCCTTAACGGCAAATTCACCCCTCCACTTT
TRBV13	many	TRBJ1-2	TRBD1	CAGNELRGHGYTF	TGTGCCGGCAACGAATTGAGGGGGCACGGCTACACCTTC
TRBV6-1	-	TRBJ1-5	TRBD1	CATRQGEFSNQPQHF	TGTGCCACCCGACAGGGAGAGTTTAGTAATCAGCCCCAGCATTTT
TRBV5-1	few	TRBJ2-3	-	CASSLLQDTQYF	TGCGCCAGCAGCTTGTTACAAGATACGCAGTATTTT
TRBV14	-	TRBJ2-3	-	CASSQGTRSSDTQYF	TGTGCCAGCAGCCAAGGAACAAGGTCATCAGATACGCAGTATTTT
TRBV6-5	-	TRBJ2-1	-	CASRTSVSSYNEQFF	TGTGCCAGCAGAACTAGTGTTAGCTCCTACAATGAGCAGTTCTTC
TRBV9	-	TRBJ2-5	-	CASSVVGGTGETQYF	TGTGCCAGCAGCGTAGTTGGGGGGACCGGGGAGACCCAGTACTTC
TRBV30	-	TRBJ1-2	TRBD1	CAWSVRDRAIYGYTF	TGTGCCTGGAGTGTACGGGACAGGGCCATCTATGGCTACACCTTC